A single sample is the source of the 18 T cell receptor beta chains below, sequenced in a study of regulatory T cells in long-lasting Graves disease. Through Arm-PCR of CDR3 regions and iRepertoire HTBI primers, TCR beta libraries were built. TCRdb passed the multiplex PCR reads through MiXCR, listing each CDR3 protein once. The repertoire holds around 450,000 distinct CDR3 sequences, roughly 21% seen once, with roughly 7% in the top ten. Time point denoted: persistent/refractory GD, antithyroid drugs over 5 years with positive TRAb. With RNA extracted from PBMCs as input, the TCR library was made. The material was peripheral blood mononuclear cells (PBMCs), obtained when the disease was refractory, from a patient treated with antithyroid drugs. The receptor source for this set is a female donor with Graves disease.

The table lists this clonotype with many counts. This sequence joins TRBV12-3 or TRBV12-4 and TRBJ1-1; D unresolved. Trimming removed 5 bases from V and 1 base from J, with 11 bases in between. The CDR3 spans 14 residues. This CDR3 is CASSGFGRNTEAFF. The CDR3 region has the DNA TGTGCCAGCAGTGGCTTTGGACGGAACACTGAAGCTTTCTTT.

In its sample, this clonotype was seen many times. This sequence joins TRBV20-1 and TRBJ1-6, with D perhaps matching TRBD1 (6 bases). Germline V lookup: CDR1 DFQATT, CDR2 SNEGSKA (reference sequence). Trimming took 6 bases from V and 3 from J, leaving 15 bases between them. The CDR3 runs 15 residues. In DNA form, the CDR3 reads TGCAGTGCCATAGACAGGCAGCTCTATAATTCACCCCTCCACTTT. The encoded protein is CSAIDRQLYNSPLHF.

This clonotype was recorded at least ten times. This rearrangement joins TRBV11-1 to TRBJ1-1; maybe TRBD1 (6 bases). CDR1 is SGHAT, CDR2 FQDESV, per germline (reference sequence). V was clipped by 5 bases and J by 0 bases, with 16 bases between them. The CDR3 extends over 16 amino acids. CDR3 in amino acids: CASSPRVGAMNTEAFF. The CDR3, as DNA: TGTGCCAGCAGCCCACGGGTGGGGGCGATGAACACTGAAGCTTTCTTT.

This clonotype showed up many times. The chain joins TRBV28 to TRBJ2-7; D perhaps matches TRBD2 (6 bases). Deletions cut 6 bases from V and 4 bases from J, with 16 bases between. Germline V gene lookup returns CDR1 MDHEN and CDR2 SYDVKM. The CDR3 spans 14 residues. CDR3 protein: CASRTGDLTYEQYF. CDR3 bases: TGTGCCAGCAGAACCGGGGACTTGACATACGAGCAGTACTTC.

This clonotype was seen repeatedly, ten times or more. DNA for the CDR3: TGTGCCAGCAGAGCGACAGTGAACACTGAAGCTTTCTTT. This sequence encodes CASRATVNTEAFF. This chain connects TRBV2 to TRBJ1-1, with TRBD1 as a possible D gene (5 bases). Per germline, CDR1 SNHLY and CDR2 FYNNEI. CDR3 size: 13 residues. Trimming removed 6 bases at V and 0 bases at J, with 8 bases between. Full variable domain (remainder filled in from reference TRBV2 and TRBJ1-1): EPEVTQTPSHQVTQMGQEVILRCVPISNHLYFYWYRQILGQKVEFLVSFYNNEISEKSEIFDDQFSVERPDGSNFTLKIRSTKLEDSAMYFCASRATVNTEAFFGQGTRLTVV.

This chain connects TRBV20-1 to TRBJ2-7; D is unclear. V lost 1 base and J lost 6, with 10 bases in between. This CDR3 is 12 amino acids long. Germline V gene sequence: CDR1 DFQATT, CDR2 SNEGSKA (reference sequence). The CDR3 is CSARAPGVEQYF. The CDR3 nucleotides are TGCAGTGCTAGAGCTCCTGGGGTCGAGCAGTACTTC.

This clonotype showed up many times. The genes are TRBV28 and TRBJ2-7; TRBD1 matches at 7 bases. Germline CDR1 reads MDHEN; CDR2 reads SYDVKM. The CDR3 extends over 14 amino acids. With V trimmed by 5 bases and J by 5 bases, 9 bases remained unmatched. DNA of the CDR3: TGTGCCAGCAGTCCCGACAGGGTAGGTGACGAGCAGTACTTC. Translating it yields CASSPDRVGDEQYF.

This clonotype came up a few times. This rearrangement joins TRBV5-6 to TRBJ2-5; D not resolved. The germline V gene has CDR1 SGHDT and CDR2 YYEEEE. CDR3 length: 14 amino acids. The V end lost 2 bases, the J end lost 1 base, and 9 bases lay between the germline ends. The DNA of the CDR3 is TGTGCCAGCAGCTTAGACGGCAGCCAAGAGACCCAGTACTTC. This translates into CASSLDGSQETQYF.

This clonotype was counted only a few times. This sequence joins TRBV20-1 and TRBJ1-5, with no clear D. In germline, CDR1 is DFQATT, CDR2 SNEGSKA (reference sequence). Trimming left V 0 bases short and J 0 bases short, with 6 bases between. This CDR3 spans 14 amino acids. The CDR3 spells CSAREGFSNQPQHF. In nucleotides, the CDR3 is TGCAGTGCTAGAGAGGGCTTTAGCAATCAGCCCCAGCATTTT.

This clonotype was found many times. The chain employs TRBV9 and TRBJ2-5, with 12 bases identical to TRBD2. This CDR3 has 15 amino acids. V was clipped by 0 bases and J by 3 bases; unmatched bases: 0. Germline V gene lookup returns CDR1 SGDLS and CDR2 YYNGEE. The CDR3 nucleotides read TGTGCCAGCAGCGTAGGACTAGCGGGAGAAGAGACCCAGTACTTC. Translating gives CASSVGLAGEETQYF.

This clonotype was recorded at least ten times. V and J are TRBV11-2 and TRBJ1-1; D not resolved. The CDR3 runs to 14 residues. V shed 4 bases and J shed 4 bases, with 13 bases lying between them. CDR1 SGHAT and CDR2 FQNNGV come from the germline V gene. DNA of the CDR3: TGTGCCAGCAGCTACCAGGAGGAGCTCACTGAAGCTTTCTTT. Translating it yields CASSYQEELTEAFF.

The chain carries TRBV28 and TRBJ2-7; 11 bases are shared with TRBD2. This CDR3 is built from 15 residues. Looked up from germline, CDR1 is MDHEN and CDR2 is SYDVKM. Unmatched junction bases numbered 5, after V lost 5 bases and J lost 2 bases. Here the CDR3 DNA reads TGTGCCAGCAGTCGTGTAGCGGGGGGGGCCTACGAGCAGTACTTC. Its protein product is CASSRVAGGAYEQYF.

This clonotype was detected only a few times. This chain uses TRBV12-3 or TRBV12-4 with TRBJ1-2, with D unresolved. Trimming took 5 bases from V and 3 from J, leaving 16 bases between them. The CDR3 consists of 15 residues. Written as DNA, the CDR3 is TGTGCCAGCAGTGGGAGCATGGACGAAGACTATGGCTACACCTTC. Amino acid sequence: CASSGSMDEDYGYTF.

This clonotype was seen only a few times. V usage is TRBV20-1 and J usage is TRBJ2-7; possible D gene TRBD2, 5 bases. Trimming stripped 0 bases from V and 6 bases from J, with 15 bases between. The CDR3 has 14 residues. The germline gives CDR1 DFQATT, CDR2 SNEGSKA (reference sequence). The CDR3 spells CSARDRGITGEQYF. CDR3 nucleotide sequence: TGCAGTGCTAGAGATCGAGGGATCACTGGCGAGCAGTACTTC.

This clonotype was picked up many times. This chain uses TRBV12-3 or TRBV12-4 with TRBJ2-7; possibly TRBD1 for D (5 bases). CDR3 length: 13 amino acids. Trimming removed 3 bases at V and 3 bases at J, with 9 bases between. CDR3 protein: CASSFIQGYEQYF. CDR3 nucleotides: TGTGCCAGCAGTTTCATCCAGGGCTACGAGCAGTACTTC.

The V and J genes are TRBV13 and TRBJ1-1, with D tentatively TRBD1 (5 bases). Per germline, CDR1 PRHDT and CDR2 FYEKMQ (reference sequence). The CDR3 is 15 amino acids. Between the trimmed V and J ends, which lost 0 bases and 5 bases, there was a span of 13 bases. CDR3 nucleotide sequence: TGTGCCAGCAGCTTAGGGGCAGGGTACCGGACTGAAGCTTTCTTT. Translated: CASSLGAGYRTEAFF.

This clonotype occurred many times. The chain has TRBV6-5 and TRBJ1-1; 11 bases map to TRBD1. The germline CDR1 and CDR2 sequences are MNHEY and SVGAGI. Unmatched junction bases numbered 7, after V lost 2 bases and J lost 5 bases. CDR3 length: 16 residues. The CDR3 loop reads CASSYGGQGARTEAFF. DNA of the CDR3: TGTGCCAGCAGTTACGGCGGACAGGGGGCGCGTACTGAAGCTTTCTTT.

This clonotype came up many times. The chain employs TRBV20-1 and TRBJ1-1, with 12 positions matching TRBD1. Looked up from germline, CDR1 is DFQATT and CDR2 is SNEGSKA (reference sequence). V gave up 6 bases and J gave up 0 bases; unmatched junction bases: 8. This CDR3 spans 16 amino acids. The CDR3 loop reads CSAPGTGGVLNTEAFF. The CDR3 nucleotides are TGCAGTGCCCCCGGGACAGGGGGCGTCTTGAACACTGAAGCTTTCTTT.